This T cell receptor beta chain was sequenced during a study of blood T cells in healthy people across ages. Study observations and caveats: In older individuals, TCR beta diversity per million T cells was lower, falling roughly linearly with age. Donor CMV infection status was unknown, possibly confounding age-related changes in expanded clonotypes.

To note about this clonotype: Its antigen is as yet unknown.

Germline assignment: CDR1 LGHDT and CDR2 YNNKEL (reference sequence). This CDR3 spans 14 amino acids. A sample-barcoded 5' primer and a J-beta primer mix were used in a second PCR of about 7 to 12 cycles. Every cDNA molecule bore a tag from a template-switch adaptor containing 12 random nucleotides. All samples gave at least 3 million CDR3-containing paired-end reads. TCRdb passed the 5' RACE reads through MiXCR, listing each CDR3 protein once. The data hold roughly 800,000 distinct CDR3 sequences, with 58% observed a single time. The receptor comes from a man aged 30-40 years in good health. This chain connects TRBV3-1 to TRBJ2-4; TRBD2 agrees at 9 bases. The J call may be in error: the DNA end matches TRBJ2-7 better. The sample was blood. In DNA form, the CDR3 reads TGTGCCAGCAGCCAACGAGCGGGGGGCTACGAGCAGTACTTC. Translation gives CASSQRAGGYEQYF.